The rows below give T cell receptor beta chains drawn from one sample of a study of blood T cell repertoires in COVID-19. Method: immunoSEQ multiplex PCR; TCRdb's copy keeps in-frame clones and lacks some. In the table there are 54,000 or so clones, 88% of which are singletons. Sequencing was done on a sample of peripheral blood. The receptors originated from a human donor in a cohort sampled during active COVID-19. The CDR3 runs from the conserved cysteine through the conserved F or W. D genes are given only for firm matches. A clone size is listed for some rows: how often the clone was seen (once, few, many), or a class if it is expanded.

D gene	clone size	V gene	J gene	CDR3 DNA	CDR3 protein
.	.	TRBV12-5	TRBJ2-2	TGTGCTAGTGTCCGGGGGGCCTTCACCACCGGGGAGCTGTTTTTT	CASVRGAFTTGELFF
.	.	TRBV2	TRBJ2-7	TGTGCCAGCAGTGAAGCGAGGTCCTACGAGCAGTACTTC	CASSEARSYEQYF
.	once	TRBV6-5	TRBJ2-2	TGTGCCAGCAGGTCGGGACAAATAAACACCGGGGAGCTGTTTTTT	CASRSGQINTGELFF
.	.	TRBV19	TRBJ1-2	TGTGCCAGTAGTCCTGGGCAGGGTTGGTCTGGCTATGGCTACACCTTC	CASSPGQGWSGYGYTF
.	.	TRBV15	TRBJ1-2	TGTGCCACCAGCAGAGAGTACACGGGAAACTATGGCTACACCTTC	CATSREYTGNYGYTF
TRBD2	.	TRBV6-5	TRBJ2-5	TGTGCCAGCAGTTACTCCGGGGGGGCGGGGGAGACCCAGTACTTC	CASSYSGGAGETQYF
.	.	TRBV12-3/TRBV12-4	TRBJ1-2	TGTGCCAGCAGCCCGAGGGCTAACTATGGCTACACCTTC	CASSPRANYGYTF
.	.	TRBV7-2	TRBJ2-1	TGTGCCAGCTTGGTAACCTATGCCAATGAGCAGTTCTTC	CASLVTYANEQFF
TRBD2	.	TRBV5-4	TRBJ2-2	TGTGCCAGCAGTACTCCGGGACTAGCGGGGGGGCGCACCGGGGAGCTGTTTTTT	CASSTPGLAGGRTGELFF
TRBD2	once	TRBV6-5	TRBJ2-3	TGTGCTAGCGGGAGGGAATATACGCAGTATTTT	CASGREYTQYF
.	.	TRBV6-1	TRBJ1-2	TGTGCCAGCAGTGAGGGCTCATCTAACTATGGCTACACCTTC	CASSEGSSNYGYTF
TRBD1	.	TRBV5-1	TRBJ1-2	TGCGCCAGCAGCTTGTTACAGGGGAACTATGGCTACACCTTC	CASSLLQGNYGYTF
TRBD1	.	TRBV9	TRBJ1-2	TGTGCCAGCAGCCCTTTATCTGGGACAGACCTAAACTATGGCTACACCTTC	CASSPLSGTDLNYGYTF
.	.	TRBV7-3	TRBJ2-5	TGTGCCAGCAGCCAGGCGGGGGAGACCCAGTACTTC	CASSQAGETQYF
TRBD2	.	TRBV10-1	TRBJ2-2	TGCGCCAGCAGTCCCGAGTGGAGCGGGATCGCGAACACCGGGGAGCTGTTTTTT	CASSPEWSGIANTGELFF
.	once	TRBV6-2/TRBV6-3	TRBJ1-1	TGTGCCAGCAGTGTCGGCGGGGGGGCTGCCACTGAAGCTTTCTTT	CASSVGGGAATEAFF
TRBD1	.	TRBV9	TRBJ2-2	TGTGCCAGCAGCGTAGGGACAGGGGATGACACCGGGGAGCTGTTTTTT	CASSVGTGDDTGELFF
TRBD2	.	TRBV27	TRBJ2-3	TGTGCCAGCAGTCCCCCCCAAAGACTAGCGGGGCGGGCGGGTACAGATACGCAGTATTTT	CASSPPQRLAGRAGTDTQYF
.	.	TRBV7-9	TRBJ2-7	TGTGCCAGCAGCGCAAACGGACAGTCCTACGAGCAGTACTTC	CASSANGQSYEQYF
TRBD1	medium-sized	TRBV30	TRBJ1-1	TGTGCCTGGGGATGGAGGGGGCTTTCCCCCGATGAAGCTTTCTTT	CAWGWRGLSPDEAFF
.	few	TRBV5-6	TRBJ1-6	TGTGCCAGCAGCTTAAGACAGGTCTATAATTCACCCCTCCACTTT	CASSLRQVYNSPLHF
TRBD1	.	TRBV5-1	TRBJ1-2	TGCGCCAGCAGCCTTGGGGGACAGGGCTCGATTAACTATGGCTACACCTTC	CASSLGGQGSINYGYTF
TRBD2	.	TRBV7-9	TRBJ2-3	TGTGCCAGCAGCCAGCGAGCGGGGATCAACACAGATACGCAGTATTTT	CASSQRAGINTDTQYF
.	.	TRBV21-1	TRBJ1-6	TGTGCCAGCAGCACCCCCAGACACAGGGCGAGCAATTCACCCCTCCACTTT	CASSTPRHRASNSPLHF
.	.	TRBV7-2	TRBJ1-2	TGTGCCAGCAGCCCCCCGCCAGGGCGTGCTAACTATGGCTACACCTTC	CASSPPPGRANYGYTF
.	.	TRBV6-6	TRBJ1-1	TGTGCCAGCATCCAAGGTGGGAGCACTGAAGCTTTCTTT	CASIQGGSTEAFF
.	.	TRBV27	TRBJ2-7	TGTGCCCTCTACGAGCAGTACTTC	CALYEQYF
.	.	TRBV12-3/TRBV12-4	TRBJ1-5	TGTGCCAGCAGCCTAGGAAGAAATCAGCCCCAGCATTTT	CASSLGRNQPQHF
.	.	TRBV5-4	TRBJ1-1	TGTGCCAGCAGACCCACAGGGACGGGGTACACTGAAGCTTTCTTT	CASRPTGTGYTEAFF
.	.	TRBV6-5	TRBJ2-7	TGTGCCAGCAGACTAGTCTACGAGCAGTACTTC	CASRLVYEQYF
TRBD1	.	TRBV11-2	TRBJ1-1	TGTGCCAGCAGCTTAGGGCGACAGGGGTGGGCTTTCTTT	CASSLGRQGWAFF
TRBD2	.	TRBV19	TRBJ2-1	TGTGCCAGTATTGCCCAGGCGGGAGTGGGCAATGAGCAGTTCTTC	CASIAQAGVGNEQFF
.	.	TRBV7-2	TRBJ1-2	TGTGCCAGCAGCCCCACACGGACAGCGAGCTATGGCTACACCTTC	CASSPTRTASYGYTF
.	once	TRBV27	TRBJ2-5	TGTGCCAGCAGTCCGCGGGGAGACGGGGAGACCCAGTACTTC	CASSPRGDGETQYF
.	few	TRBV2	TRBJ1-1	TGTGCCAGCAGTGTCGATGAACAACCGAACACTGAAGCTTTCTTT	CASSVDEQPNTEAFF
.	.	TRBV7-8	TRBJ1-2	TGTGCCAGCAGCTTCGACGTGTCGGGAACGTATGGCTACACCTTC	CASSFDVSGTYGYTF
TRBD2	.	TRBV5-1	TRBJ2-5	TGCGCCAGCAGCTTGGAAGTTAGCGGGAAGGGGACCCAGTACTTC	CASSLEVSGKGTQYF
.	.	TRBV7-2	TRBJ2-5	TGTGCCAGCAGCTCTAGTACCCAAGAGACCCAGTACTTC	CASSSSTQETQYF
TRBD2	.	TRBV7-3	TRBJ2-3	TGTGCCAGCAGCTTAACTAGCGGGGTCGATACGCAGTATTTT	CASSLTSGVDTQYF
TRBD1	.	TRBV6-5	TRBJ1-6	TGTGCCAGCAGTAGAGGACAGGGGGCCAATTCACCCCTCCACTTT	CASSRGQGANSPLHF
TRBD1	.	TRBV6-6	TRBJ1-1	TGTGCCAGCAGTCCGGGGACAGGGCATTCGGGCACTGAAGCTTTCTTT	CASSPGTGHSGTEAFF
TRBD1	.	TRBV5-1	TRBJ2-5	TGCGCCAGCAGCTATGACAGGGCTCAAGAGACCCAGTACTTC	CASSYDRAQETQYF
TRBD1	.	TRBV5-1	TRBJ2-3	TGCGCCAGCCGCGGACAGGGAGGCGCAGATACGCAGTATTTT	CASRGQGGADTQYF
.	.	TRBV11-2	TRBJ1-5	TGTGCCAGCAGCTTCTCACAGCCCAATCAGCCCCAGCATTTT	CASSFSQPNQPQHF
.	.	TRBV12-3/TRBV12-4	TRBJ2-1	TGTGCCAGCAGAGTGGTAGAGGATGAGCAGTTCTTC	CASRVVEDEQFF
.	.	TRBV19	TRBJ2-3	TGTGCCAGTAGTTTCCCCGGCAAGGCGGCGGGGAGCACAGATACGCAGTATTTT	CASSFPGKAAGSTDTQYF
TRBD2	.	TRBV5-4	TRBJ2-5	TGTGCCAGCAGCTGGGAGCGGGGCGGAAAAGAGACCCAGTACTTC	CASSWERGGKETQYF
TRBD1	.	TRBV29-1	TRBJ2-3	TGCAGTTACCGGACAGGGGATTCGACAGATACGCAGTATTTT	CSYRTGDSTDTQYF
.	.	TRBV30	TRBJ1-1	TGTGCCTGGCAAGGCGGGCGGTTGAACCCTGAAGCTTTCTTT	CAWQGGRLNPEAFF
.	.	TRBV15	TRBJ2-7	TGTGCCACCAGCCCCAAGGGGTCCGTCTCCTACGAGCAGTACTTC	CATSPKGSVSYEQYF
.	.	TRBV6-7	TRBJ2-5	TGTGCCAGCAATAAACTAGTTCTTGAGACCCAGTACTTC	CASNKLVLETQYF
.	.	TRBV7-2	TRBJ2-5	TGTGCCAGCAGCGCCGCCCGGGTTGGGCAAGAGACCCAGTACTTC	CASSAARVGQETQYF
.	once	TRBV5-1	TRBJ2-3	TGCGCCAGCAGCTTGGAGGGCAGGGTGGGAACAGATACGCAGTATTTT	CASSLEGRVGTDTQYF